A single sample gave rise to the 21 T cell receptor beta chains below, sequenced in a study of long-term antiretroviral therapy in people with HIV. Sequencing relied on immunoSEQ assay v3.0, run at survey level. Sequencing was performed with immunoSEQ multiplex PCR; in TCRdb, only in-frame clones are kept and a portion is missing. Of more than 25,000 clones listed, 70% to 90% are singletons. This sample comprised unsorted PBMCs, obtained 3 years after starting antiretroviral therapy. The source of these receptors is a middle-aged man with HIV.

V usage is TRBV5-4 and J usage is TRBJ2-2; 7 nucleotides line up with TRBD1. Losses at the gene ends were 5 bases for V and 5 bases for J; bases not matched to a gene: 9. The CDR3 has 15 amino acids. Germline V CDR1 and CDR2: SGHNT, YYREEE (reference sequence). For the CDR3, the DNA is TGTGCCAGCAGATCCGGGACAGCACAAACCGGGGAGCTGTTTTTT. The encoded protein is CASRSGTAQTGELFF.

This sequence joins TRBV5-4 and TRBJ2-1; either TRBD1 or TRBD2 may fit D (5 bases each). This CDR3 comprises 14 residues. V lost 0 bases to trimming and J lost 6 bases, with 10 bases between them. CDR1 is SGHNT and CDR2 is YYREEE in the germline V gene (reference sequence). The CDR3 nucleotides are TGTGCCAGCAGCTTGGCGGGACGGGGCAATGAGCAGTTCTTC. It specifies CASSLAGRGNEQFF.

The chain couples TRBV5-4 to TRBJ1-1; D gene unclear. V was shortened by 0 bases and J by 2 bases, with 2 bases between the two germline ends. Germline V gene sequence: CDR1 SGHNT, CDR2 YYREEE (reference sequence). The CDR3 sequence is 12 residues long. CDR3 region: CASSLDNTEAFF. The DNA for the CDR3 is TGTGCCAGCAGCTTGGACAACACTGAAGCTTTCTTT. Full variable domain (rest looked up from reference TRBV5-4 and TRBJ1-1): ETGVTQSPTHLIKTRGQQVTLRCSSQSGHNTVSWYQQALGQGPQFIFQYYREEENGRGNFPPRFSGLQFPNYSSELNVNALELDDSALYLCASSLDNTEAFFGQGTRLTVV.

CDR3: CASKMRAANTEAFF. DNA of the CDR3: TGTGCCAGTAAAATGAGGGCTGCGAACACTGAAGCTTTCTTT. The chain recombines TRBV19 with TRBJ1-1, with D uncertain. This CDR3 has 14 residues. Trimming took off 7 bases at V and 1 base at J, with 13 bases between the two ends. CDR1 LNHDA and CDR2 SQIVND come from the germline V gene (reference sequence).

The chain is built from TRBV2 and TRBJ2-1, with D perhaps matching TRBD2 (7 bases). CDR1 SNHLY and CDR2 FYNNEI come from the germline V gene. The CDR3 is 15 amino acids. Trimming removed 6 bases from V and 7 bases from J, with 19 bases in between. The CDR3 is CASRPARGGANEQFF. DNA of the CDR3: TGTGCCAGCAGGCCGGCTAGGGGGGGAGCAAATGAGCAGTTCTTC. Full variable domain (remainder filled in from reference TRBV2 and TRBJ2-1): EPEVTQTPSHQVTQMGQEVILRCVPISNHLYFYWYRQILGQKVEFLVSFYNNEISEKSEIFDDQFSVERPDGSNFTLKIRSTKLEDSAMYFCASRPARGGANEQFFGPGTRLTVL.

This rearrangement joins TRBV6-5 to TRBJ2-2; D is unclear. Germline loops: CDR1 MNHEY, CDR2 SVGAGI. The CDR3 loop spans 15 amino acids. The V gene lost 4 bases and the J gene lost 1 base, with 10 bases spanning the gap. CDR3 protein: CASSSGQVNTGELFF. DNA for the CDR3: TGTGCCAGCAGTTCCGGCCAAGTGAACACCGGGGAGCTGTTTTTT.

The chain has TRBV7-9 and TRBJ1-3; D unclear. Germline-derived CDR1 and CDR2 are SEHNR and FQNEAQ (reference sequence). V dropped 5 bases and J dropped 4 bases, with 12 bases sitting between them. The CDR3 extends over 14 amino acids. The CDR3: CASSPTDLGNTIYF. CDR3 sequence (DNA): TGTGCCAGCAGCCCCACGGATCTGGGAAACACCATATATTTT.

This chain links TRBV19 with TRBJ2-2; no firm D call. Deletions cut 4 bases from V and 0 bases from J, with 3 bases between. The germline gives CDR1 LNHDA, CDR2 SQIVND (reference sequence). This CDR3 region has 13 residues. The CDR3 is CASSNPNTGELFF. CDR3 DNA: TGTGCCAGTAGTAACCCGAACACCGGGGAGCTGTTTTTT.

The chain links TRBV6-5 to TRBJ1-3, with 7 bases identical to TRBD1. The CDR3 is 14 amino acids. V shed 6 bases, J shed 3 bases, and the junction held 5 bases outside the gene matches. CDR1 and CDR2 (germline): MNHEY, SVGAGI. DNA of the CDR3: TGTGCCAGCAGGCTGGACAGGAATGGAAACACCATATATTTT. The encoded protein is CASRLDRNGNTIYF.

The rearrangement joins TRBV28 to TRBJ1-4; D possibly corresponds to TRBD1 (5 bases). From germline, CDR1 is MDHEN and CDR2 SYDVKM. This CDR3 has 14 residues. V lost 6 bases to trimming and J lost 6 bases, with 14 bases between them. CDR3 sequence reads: CASRSAGWDEKLFF. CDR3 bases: TGTGCCAGCAGGTCCGCAGGGTGGGATGAAAAACTGTTTTTT.

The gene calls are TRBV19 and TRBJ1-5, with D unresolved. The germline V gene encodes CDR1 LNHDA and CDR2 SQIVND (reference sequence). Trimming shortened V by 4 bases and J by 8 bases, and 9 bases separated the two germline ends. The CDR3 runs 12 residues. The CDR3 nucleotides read TGTGCCAGTAGTACCCGGGTGGAGCCCCAGCATTTT. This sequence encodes CASSTRVEPQHF. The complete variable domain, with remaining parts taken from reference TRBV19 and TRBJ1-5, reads DGGITQSPKYLFRKEGQNVTLSCEQNLNHDAMYWYRQDPGQGLRLIYYSQIVNDFQKGDIAEGYSVSREKKESFPLTVTSAQKNPTAFYLCASSTRVEPQHFGDGTRLSIL.

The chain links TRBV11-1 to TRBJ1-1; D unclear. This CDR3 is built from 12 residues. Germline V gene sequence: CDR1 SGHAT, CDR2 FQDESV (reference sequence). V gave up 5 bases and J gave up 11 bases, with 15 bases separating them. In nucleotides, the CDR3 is TGTGCCAGCAGCCTACCGTCCGGACGGGCTTTCTTT. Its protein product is CASSLPSGRAFF.

CDR3 DNA sequence: TGTGCCAGCACTACATACAGGGGCTCTTCCTACAATGAGCAGTTCTTC. This translates into CASTTYRGSSYNEQFF. The chain uses TRBV27 and TRBJ2-1; 7 bases line up with TRBD1. CDR1 MNHEY and CDR2 SMNVEV come from the germline V gene (reference sequence). This CDR3 has 16 residues. J lost 1 base, V lost 7 bases, and 10 bases had no gene match.

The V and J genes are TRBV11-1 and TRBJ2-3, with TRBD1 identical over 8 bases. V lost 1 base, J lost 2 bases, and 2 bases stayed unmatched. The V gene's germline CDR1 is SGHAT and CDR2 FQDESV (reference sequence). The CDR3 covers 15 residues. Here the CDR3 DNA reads TGTGCCAGCAGCTTAGAGGGACAGGTCACAGATACGCAGTATTTT. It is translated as CASSLEGQVTDTQYF.

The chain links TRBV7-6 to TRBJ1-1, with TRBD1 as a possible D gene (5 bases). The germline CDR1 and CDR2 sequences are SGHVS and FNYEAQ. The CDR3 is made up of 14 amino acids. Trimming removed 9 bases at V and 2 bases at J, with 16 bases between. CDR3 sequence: CARPTWGGNTEAFF. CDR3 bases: TGTGCCAGACCCACTTGGGGGGGAAACACTGAAGCTTTCTTT.

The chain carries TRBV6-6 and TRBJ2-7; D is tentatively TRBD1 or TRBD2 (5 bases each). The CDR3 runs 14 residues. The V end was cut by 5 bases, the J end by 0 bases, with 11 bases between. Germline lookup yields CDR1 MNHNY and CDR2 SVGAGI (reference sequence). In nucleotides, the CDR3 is TGTGCCAGCAGTCAGGGACCAGGCTCCTACGAGCAGTACTTC. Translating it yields CASSQGPGSYEQYF.

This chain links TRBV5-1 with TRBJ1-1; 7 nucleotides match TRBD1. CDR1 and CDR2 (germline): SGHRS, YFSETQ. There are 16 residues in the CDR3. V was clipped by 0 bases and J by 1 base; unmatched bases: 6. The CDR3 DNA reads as TGCGCCAGCAGCTTGGGATCCTGGACAGGGAACACTGAAGCTTTCTTT. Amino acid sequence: CASSLGSWTGNTEAFF.

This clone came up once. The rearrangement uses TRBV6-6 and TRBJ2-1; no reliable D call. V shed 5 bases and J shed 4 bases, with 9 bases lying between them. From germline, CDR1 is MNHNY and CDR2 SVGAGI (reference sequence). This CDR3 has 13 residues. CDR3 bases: TGTGCCAGCAGTCGTTTAGTGTACAATGAGCAGTTCTTC. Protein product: CASSRLVYNEQFF.

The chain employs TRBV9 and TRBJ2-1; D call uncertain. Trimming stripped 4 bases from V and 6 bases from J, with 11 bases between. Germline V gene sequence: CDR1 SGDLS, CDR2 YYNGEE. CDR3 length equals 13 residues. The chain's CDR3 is CASSTTLINEQFF. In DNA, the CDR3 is TGTGCCAGCAGCACAACGCTAATCAATGAGCAGTTCTTC.

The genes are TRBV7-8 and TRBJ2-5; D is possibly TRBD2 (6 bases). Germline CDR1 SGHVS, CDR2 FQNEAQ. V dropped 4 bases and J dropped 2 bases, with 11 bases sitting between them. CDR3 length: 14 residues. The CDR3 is CASSSLGTQETQYF. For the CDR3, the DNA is TGTGCCAGCAGCTCTCTCGGGACTCAAGAGACCCAGTACTTC.

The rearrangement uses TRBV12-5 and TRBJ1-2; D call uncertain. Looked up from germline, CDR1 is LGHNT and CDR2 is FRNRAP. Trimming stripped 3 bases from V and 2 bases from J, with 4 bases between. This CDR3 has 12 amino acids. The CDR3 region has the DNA TGTGCTAGTGGTTTACAGAACTATGGCTACACCTTC. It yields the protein CASGLQNYGYTF.